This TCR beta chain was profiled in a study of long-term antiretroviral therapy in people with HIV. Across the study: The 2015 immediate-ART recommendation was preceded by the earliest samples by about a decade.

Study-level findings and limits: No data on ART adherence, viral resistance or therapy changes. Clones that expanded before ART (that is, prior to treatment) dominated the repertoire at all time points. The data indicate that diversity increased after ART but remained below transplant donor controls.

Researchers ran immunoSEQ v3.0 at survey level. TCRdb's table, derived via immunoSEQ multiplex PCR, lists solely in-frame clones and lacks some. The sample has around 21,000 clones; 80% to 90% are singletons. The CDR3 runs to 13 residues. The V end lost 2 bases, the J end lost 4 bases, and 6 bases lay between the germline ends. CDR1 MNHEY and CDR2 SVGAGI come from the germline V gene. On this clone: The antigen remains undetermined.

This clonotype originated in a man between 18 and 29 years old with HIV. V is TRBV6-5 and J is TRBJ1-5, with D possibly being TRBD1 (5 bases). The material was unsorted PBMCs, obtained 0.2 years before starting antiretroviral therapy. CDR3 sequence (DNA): TGTGCCAGCAGTTACCGGGGGAATCAGCCCCAGCATTTT. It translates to CASSYRGNQPQHF.